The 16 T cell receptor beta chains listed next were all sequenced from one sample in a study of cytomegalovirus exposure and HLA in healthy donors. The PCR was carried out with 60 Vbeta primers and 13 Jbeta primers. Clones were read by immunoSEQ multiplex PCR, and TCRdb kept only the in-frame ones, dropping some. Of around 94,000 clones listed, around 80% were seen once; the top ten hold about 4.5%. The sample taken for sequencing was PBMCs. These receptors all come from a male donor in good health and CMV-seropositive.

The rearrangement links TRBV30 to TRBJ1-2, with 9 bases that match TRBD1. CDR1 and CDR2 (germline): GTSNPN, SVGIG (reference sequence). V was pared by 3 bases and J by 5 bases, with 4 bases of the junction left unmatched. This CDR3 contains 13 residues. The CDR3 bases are TGTGCCTGGAGCCCCGGGACAGGGTATGGCTACACCTTC. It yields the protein CAWSPGTGYGYTF. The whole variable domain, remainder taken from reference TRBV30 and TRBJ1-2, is SQTIHQWPATLVQPVGSPLSLECTVEGTSNPNLYWYRQAAGRGLQLLFYSVGIGQISSEVPQNLSASRPQDRQFILSSKKLLLSDSGFYLCAWSPGTGYGYTFGSGTRLTVV.

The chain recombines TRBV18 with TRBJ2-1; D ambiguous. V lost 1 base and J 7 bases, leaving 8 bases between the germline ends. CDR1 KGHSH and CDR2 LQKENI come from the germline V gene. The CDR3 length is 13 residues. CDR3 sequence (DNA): TGTGCCAGCTCACCACTAGCTCTGAATGAGCAGTTCTTC. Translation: CASSPLALNEQFF.

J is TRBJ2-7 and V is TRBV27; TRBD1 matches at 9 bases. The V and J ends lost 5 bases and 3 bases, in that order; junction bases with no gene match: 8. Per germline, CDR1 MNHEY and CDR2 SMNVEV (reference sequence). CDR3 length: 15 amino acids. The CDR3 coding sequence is TGTGCCAGCAGTCCTTCTCCGGGACAGGGCTACGAGCAGTACTTC. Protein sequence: CASSPSPGQGYEQYF.

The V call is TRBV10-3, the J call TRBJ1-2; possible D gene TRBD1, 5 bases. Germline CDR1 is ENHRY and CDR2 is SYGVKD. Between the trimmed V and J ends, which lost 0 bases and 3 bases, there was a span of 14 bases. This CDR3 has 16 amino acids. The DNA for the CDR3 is TGTGCCATCAGTGAGTCGACAGTTTTTGATGACTATGGCTACACCTTC. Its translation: CAISESTVFDDYGYTF.

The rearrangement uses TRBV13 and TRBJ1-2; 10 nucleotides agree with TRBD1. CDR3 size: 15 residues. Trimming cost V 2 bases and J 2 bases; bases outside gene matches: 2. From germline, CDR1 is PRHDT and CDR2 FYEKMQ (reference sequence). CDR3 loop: CASSLWGQGNYGYTF. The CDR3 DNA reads TGTGCCAGCAGCTTATGGGGACAGGGGAACTATGGCTACACCTTC.

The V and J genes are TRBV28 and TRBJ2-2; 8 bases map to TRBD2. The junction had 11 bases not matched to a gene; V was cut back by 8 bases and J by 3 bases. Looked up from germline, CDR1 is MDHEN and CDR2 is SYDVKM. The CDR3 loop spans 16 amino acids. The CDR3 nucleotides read TGTGCCAGCTCGAGCGGGGGCGACGGCGACACCGGGGAGCTGTTTTTT. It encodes CASSSGGDGDTGELFF.

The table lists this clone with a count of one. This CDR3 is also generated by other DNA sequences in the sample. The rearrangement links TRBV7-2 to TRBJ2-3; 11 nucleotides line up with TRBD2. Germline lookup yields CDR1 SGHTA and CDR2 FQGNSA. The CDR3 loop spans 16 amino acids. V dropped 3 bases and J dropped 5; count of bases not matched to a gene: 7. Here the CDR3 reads CASSFQLAGGRDTQYF. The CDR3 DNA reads TGTGCCAGCAGCTTCCAGCTAGCGGGGGGCAGAGATACGCAGTATTTT. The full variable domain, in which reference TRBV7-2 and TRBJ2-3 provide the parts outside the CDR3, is GAGVSQSPSNKVTEKGKDVELRCDPISGHTALYWYRQSLGQGLEFLIYFQGNSAPDKSGLPSDRFSAERTGGSVSTLTIQRTQQEDSAVYLCASSFQLAGGRDTQYFGPGTRLTVL.

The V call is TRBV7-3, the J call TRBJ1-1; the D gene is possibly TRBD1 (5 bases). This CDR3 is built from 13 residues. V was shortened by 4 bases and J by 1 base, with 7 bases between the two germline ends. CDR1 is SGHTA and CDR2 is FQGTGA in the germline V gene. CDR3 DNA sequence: TGTGCCAGCAGCTCCGGACAGAACACTGAAGCTTTCTTT. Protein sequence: CASSSGQNTEAFF.

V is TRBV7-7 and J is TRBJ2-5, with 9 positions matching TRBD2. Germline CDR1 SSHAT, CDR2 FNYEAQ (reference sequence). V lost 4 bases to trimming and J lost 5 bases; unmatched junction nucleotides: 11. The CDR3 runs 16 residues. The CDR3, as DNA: TGTGCCAGCAGCTCCAACAGCGGGAGGACTGGGGAGACCCAGTACTTC. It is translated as CASSSNSGRTGETQYF.

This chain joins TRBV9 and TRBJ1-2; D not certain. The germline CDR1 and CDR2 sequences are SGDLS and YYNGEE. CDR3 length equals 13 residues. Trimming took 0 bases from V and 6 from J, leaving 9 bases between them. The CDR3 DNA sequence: TGTGCCAGCAGCGTAGTTTGGTCGGATGGCTACACCTTC. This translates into CASSVVWSDGYTF.

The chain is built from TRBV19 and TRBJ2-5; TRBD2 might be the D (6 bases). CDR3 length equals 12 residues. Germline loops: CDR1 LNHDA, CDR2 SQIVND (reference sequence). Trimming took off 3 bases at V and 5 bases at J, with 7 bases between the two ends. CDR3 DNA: TGTGCCAGTAGTATGGGGGGTGAGACCCAGTACTTC. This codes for CASSMGGETQYF.

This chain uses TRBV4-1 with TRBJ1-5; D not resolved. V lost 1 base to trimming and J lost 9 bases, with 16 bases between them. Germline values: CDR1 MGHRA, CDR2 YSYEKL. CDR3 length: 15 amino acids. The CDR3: CASSQGRVGFPPQHF. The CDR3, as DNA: TGCGCCAGCAGCCAAGGGAGGGTGGGTTTCCCGCCCCAGCATTTT.

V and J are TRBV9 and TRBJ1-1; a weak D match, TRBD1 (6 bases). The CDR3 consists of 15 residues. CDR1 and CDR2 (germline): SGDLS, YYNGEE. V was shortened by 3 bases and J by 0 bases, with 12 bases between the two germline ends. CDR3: CASSAGQSLNTEAFF. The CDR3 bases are TGTGCCAGCAGCGCCGGACAGAGTTTGAACACTGAAGCTTTCTTT.

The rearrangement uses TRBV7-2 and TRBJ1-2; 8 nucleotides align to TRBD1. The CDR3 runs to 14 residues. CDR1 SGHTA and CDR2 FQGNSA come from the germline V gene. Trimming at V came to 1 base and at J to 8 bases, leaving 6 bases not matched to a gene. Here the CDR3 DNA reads TGTGCCAGCAGCTTAGATGGGACAGGCGGAGGCTACACCTTC. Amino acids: CASSLDGTGGGYTF.

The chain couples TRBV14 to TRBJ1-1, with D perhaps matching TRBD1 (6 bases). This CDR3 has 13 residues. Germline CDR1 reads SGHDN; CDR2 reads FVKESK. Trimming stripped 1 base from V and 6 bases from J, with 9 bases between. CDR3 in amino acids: CASSQVGGAEAFF. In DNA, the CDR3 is TGTGCCAGCAGCCAAGTAGGGGGGGCTGAAGCTTTCTTT. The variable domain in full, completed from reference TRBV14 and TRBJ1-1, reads EAGVTQFPSHSVIEKGQTVTLRCDPISGHDNLYWYRRVMGKEIKFLLHFVKESKQDESGMPNNRFLAERTGGTYSTLKVQPAELEDSGVYFCASSQVGGAEAFFGQGTRLTVV.

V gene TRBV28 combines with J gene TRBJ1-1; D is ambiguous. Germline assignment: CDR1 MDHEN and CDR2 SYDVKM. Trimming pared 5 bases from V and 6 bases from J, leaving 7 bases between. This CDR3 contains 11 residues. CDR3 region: CASSPQAEAFF. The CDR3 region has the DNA TGTGCCAGCAGTCCTCAGGCTGAAGCTTTCTTT. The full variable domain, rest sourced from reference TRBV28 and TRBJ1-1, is DVKVTQSSRYLVKRTGEKVFLECVQDMDHENMFWYRQDPGLGLRLIYFSYDVKMKEKGDIPEGYSVSREKKERFSLILESASTNQTSMYLCASSPQAEAFFGQGTRLTVV.